Listed below are T cell receptor beta chains from one sample, sequenced in a study of cytomegalovirus exposure and HLA in healthy donors. Sequenced by immunoSEQ multiplex PCR; TCRdb stores in-frame clones only, minus some. The sample has about 110,000 clones; around 80% are singletons. The sequencing sample was made of PBMCs. All receptors come from a man aged 55 to 70 in good health and CMV-seronegative. CDR3s include the opening cysteine and the closing phenylalanine or tryptophan. The order of the fields is D gene, clone size, J gene, V gene, CDR3 protein, CDR3 DNA. A D gene is named only where the DNA matches it firmly. Only some rows state a clone size, as once, few, many or a class for expanded clones.

d_gene: NA; abundance: NA; j_gene: TRBJ1-5; v_gene: TRBV18; CDR3aa: CASSIPGSQPQHF; CDR3nt: TGTGCCAGCTCAATCCCCGGGAGTCAGCCCCAGCATTTT
d_gene: TRBD1; abundance: NA; j_gene: TRBJ2-3; v_gene: TRBV9; CDR3aa: CASSPREGGRTDTQYF; CDR3nt: TGTGCCAGCAGCCCACGAGAAGGGGGCCGGACAGATACGCAGTATTTT
d_gene: NA; abundance: NA; j_gene: TRBJ2-6; v_gene: TRBV9; CDR3aa: CASSATGSGANVLTF; CDR3nt: TGTGCCAGCAGCGCAACAGGGTCCGGGGCCAACGTCCTGACTTTC
d_gene: NA; abundance: NA; j_gene: TRBJ2-3; v_gene: TRBV2; CDR3aa: CASRGWAAGDTQYF; CDR3nt: TGTGCCAGCAGAGGGTGGGCGGCGGGAGATACGCAGTATTTT
d_gene: NA; abundance: once; j_gene: TRBJ2-7; v_gene: TRBV7-2; CDR3aa: CASSQRSASYEQYF; CDR3nt: TGTGCCAGCAGCCAGAGGTCAGCCTCCTACGAGCAGTACTTC
d_gene: NA; abundance: NA; j_gene: TRBJ1-2; v_gene: TRBV5-1; CDR3aa: CASSLRESDTGYTF; CDR3nt: TGCGCCAGCAGCTTGCGGGAGTCCGACACTGGCTACACCTTC
d_gene: TRBD1; abundance: NA; j_gene: TRBJ1-2; v_gene: TRBV19; CDR3aa: CASSEPGQGLGYTF; CDR3nt: TGTGCCAGTAGTGAACCGGGACAGGGTTTGGGCTACACCTTC
d_gene: NA; abundance: once; j_gene: TRBJ1-1; v_gene: TRBV30; CDR3aa: CAGGYQGNTEAFF; CDR3nt: TGTGCCGGCGGTTATCAGGGGAACACTGAAGCTTTCTTT
d_gene: NA; abundance: many; j_gene: TRBJ1-1; v_gene: TRBV2; CDR3aa: CATRIRDTEAFF; CDR3nt: TGTGCCACCAGAATTCGGGACACTGAAGCTTTCTTT
d_gene: TRBD2; abundance: NA; j_gene: TRBJ2-5; v_gene: TRBV11-1; CDR3aa: CASSPPGTSGGPGETQYF; CDR3nt: TGTGCCAGCAGTCCACCAGGGACTAGCGGGGGGCCTGGGGAGACCCAGTACTTC
d_gene: TRBD1; abundance: once; j_gene: TRBJ1-1; v_gene: TRBV7-2; CDR3aa: CASSFRGQGSEAFF; CDR3nt: TGTGCCAGCAGCTTCCGGGGACAGGGATCTGAAGCTTTCTTT
d_gene: TRBD1; abundance: NA; j_gene: TRBJ2-7; v_gene: TRBV15; CDR3aa: CATSREGQGYEQYF; CDR3nt: TGTGCCACCAGCAGAGAGGGACAGGGATACGAGCAGTACTTC
d_gene: TRBD2; abundance: NA; j_gene: TRBJ2-1; v_gene: TRBV4-2; CDR3aa: CASSQATSGVYNEQFF; CDR3nt: TGTGCCAGCAGCCAAGCGACTAGCGGGGTCTACAATGAGCAGTTCTTC
d_gene: TRBD1; abundance: NA; j_gene: TRBJ2-2; v_gene: TRBV5-6; CDR3aa: CASSFRDRGGTGELFF; CDR3nt: TGTGCCAGCAGCTTCCGGGACAGGGGCGGCACCGGGGAGCTGTTTTTT
d_gene: NA; abundance: NA; j_gene: TRBJ2-1; v_gene: TRBV15; CDR3aa: CATSRDGPPAFF; CDR3nt: TGTGCCACCAGCAGAGATGGGCCCCCGGCGTTCTTC
d_gene: TRBD1; abundance: NA; j_gene: TRBJ2-6; v_gene: TRBV5-4; CDR3aa: CASSKGQAVSGANVLTF; CDR3nt: TGTGCCAGCAGCAAGGGACAGGCGGTCTCTGGGGCCAACGTCCTGACTTTC
d_gene: NA; abundance: NA; j_gene: TRBJ1-1; v_gene: TRBV9; CDR3aa: CASSVGQGGNTEAFF; CDR3nt: TGTGCCAGCAGCGTAGGACAAGGGGGGAACACTGAAGCTTTCTTT
d_gene: NA; abundance: once; j_gene: TRBJ1-1; v_gene: TRBV7-9; CDR3aa: CASSLGAAEAFF; CDR3nt: TGTGCCAGCAGCTTGGGGGCAGCTGAAGCTTTCTTT
d_gene: TRBD1; abundance: NA; j_gene: TRBJ2-2; v_gene: TRBV9; CDR3aa: CASSAPPGQLRTGELFF; CDR3nt: TGTGCCAGCAGCGCGCCTCCGGGACAGTTAAGGACCGGGGAGCTGTTTTTT
d_gene: TRBD1; abundance: NA; j_gene: TRBJ2-1; v_gene: TRBV5-8; CDR3aa: CASSPGQGDLNEQFF; CDR3nt: TGTGCCAGCAGCCCGGGACAGGGTGATTTGAATGAGCAGTTCTTC
d_gene: TRBD1; abundance: once; j_gene: TRBJ1-1; v_gene: TRBV19; CDR3aa: CASSSGTAGAPEAFF; CDR3nt: TGTGCCAGTAGTAGCGGGACAGCAGGCGCCCCTGAAGCTTTCTTT
d_gene: NA; abundance: NA; j_gene: TRBJ2-1; v_gene: TRBV7-8; CDR3aa: CASSLLSGSLNEQFF; CDR3nt: TGTGCCAGCAGCTTATTATCTGGTAGCCTCAATGAGCAGTTCTTC
d_gene: TRBD2; abundance: NA; j_gene: TRBJ2-3; v_gene: TRBV9; CDR3aa: CASSVASLAGGTDTQYF; CDR3nt: TGTGCCAGCAGCGTAGCGTCACTAGCGGGGGGGACAGATACGCAGTATTTT
d_gene: NA; abundance: NA; j_gene: TRBJ1-1; v_gene: TRBV6-5; CDR3aa: CASSYSWISDPEAFF; CDR3nt: TGTGCCAGCAGTTACTCGTGGATCAGCGACCCTGAAGCTTTCTTT
d_gene: TRBD1; abundance: NA; j_gene: TRBJ1-1; v_gene: TRBV5-4; CDR3aa: CASSAPTGKNTEAFF; CDR3nt: TGTGCCAGCAGCGCTCCGACAGGGAAGAACACTGAAGCTTTCTTT
d_gene: TRBD2; abundance: NA; j_gene: TRBJ2-3; v_gene: TRBV6-6; CDR3aa: CASSYQRGGRDTQYF; CDR3nt: TGTGCCAGCAGTTACCAGCGGGGGGGCCGGGATACGCAGTATTTT
d_gene: NA; abundance: once; j_gene: TRBJ1-1; v_gene: TRBV6-4; CDR3aa: CASKGDTSNTEAFF; CDR3nt: TGTGCCAGTAAAGGTGACACTTCGAACACTGAAGCTTTCTTT
d_gene: TRBD1; abundance: once; j_gene: TRBJ2-1; v_gene: TRBV10-3; CDR3aa: CAIRGTGANEQFF; CDR3nt: TGTGCCATCAGGGGGACAGGGGCAAATGAGCAGTTCTTC
d_gene: NA; abundance: NA; j_gene: TRBJ2-5; v_gene: TRBV18; CDR3aa: CASSPQTPRGGETQYF; CDR3nt: TGTGCCAGCTCACCACAAACACCTAGGGGTGGAGAGACCCAGTACTTC
d_gene: NA; abundance: few; j_gene: TRBJ1-4; v_gene: TRBV5-1; CDR3aa: CASSLEGVNEKLFF; CDR3nt: TGCGCCAGCAGCTTGGAAGGGGTGAATGAAAAACTGTTTTTT
d_gene: TRBD2; abundance: NA; j_gene: TRBJ2-2; v_gene: TRBV7-3; CDR3aa: CASSLSGGRRTGELFF; CDR3nt: TGTGCCAGCAGCCTATCGGGGGGGCGGAGGACCGGGGAGCTGTTTTTT
d_gene: TRBD2; abundance: NA; j_gene: TRBJ2-1; v_gene: TRBV27; CDR3aa: CASRFARTSGGVYEQFF; CDR3nt: TGTGCCAGCAGATTCGCCCGGACTAGCGGGGGGGTATATGAGCAGTTCTTC
d_gene: NA; abundance: NA; j_gene: TRBJ1-6; v_gene: TRBV7-6; CDR3aa: CASSDRLESPLHF; CDR3nt: TGTGCCAGCAGCGATAGATTAGAATCACCCCTCCACTTT
d_gene: TRBD1; abundance: NA; j_gene: TRBJ1-1; v_gene: TRBV5-5; CDR3aa: CASTSRQGAREAFF; CDR3nt: TGTGCCAGCACCTCGAGGCAGGGGGCGAGGGAAGCTTTCTTT
d_gene: NA; abundance: NA; j_gene: TRBJ1-3; v_gene: TRBV2; CDR3aa: CATKKGESGNTIYF; CDR3nt: TGTGCCACAAAGAAAGGAGAATCTGGAAACACCATATATTTT
d_gene: NA; abundance: NA; j_gene: TRBJ1-4; v_gene: TRBV7-9; CDR3aa: CASSPARVGKLFF; CDR3nt: TGTGCCAGCAGCCCAGCCAGGGTCGGAAAACTGTTTTTT
d_gene: NA; abundance: few; j_gene: TRBJ1-1; v_gene: TRBV5-8; CDR3aa: CASSPGGGNTEAFF; CDR3nt: TGTGCCAGCAGCCCGGGAGGGGGGAACACTGAAGCTTTCTTT
d_gene: NA; abundance: once; j_gene: TRBJ2-1; v_gene: TRBV30; CDR3aa: CAWSVQRTGDYNEQFF; CDR3nt: TGTGCCTGGAGTGTACAACGAACGGGGGACTACAATGAGCAGTTCTTC
d_gene: TRBD2; abundance: few; j_gene: TRBJ2-7; v_gene: TRBV9; CDR3aa: CASSVHSGGVNEQYF; CDR3nt: TGTGCCAGCAGCGTCCATAGCGGGGGAGTGAACGAGCAGTACTTC
d_gene: TRBD1; abundance: NA; j_gene: TRBJ1-1; v_gene: TRBV30; CDR3aa: CAYGTGNTEAFF; CDR3nt: TGTGCCTACGGGACAGGGAACACTGAAGCTTTCTTT
d_gene: TRBD1; abundance: NA; j_gene: TRBJ2-6; v_gene: TRBV19; CDR3aa: CASTTGALPSGANVLTF; CDR3nt: TGTGCCAGTACGACAGGGGCTCTCCCTTCTGGGGCCAACGTCCTGACTTTC
d_gene: TRBD2; abundance: NA; j_gene: TRBJ2-1; v_gene: TRBV9; CDR3aa: CASSVLDRTSGGKLFF; CDR3nt: TGTGCCAGCAGCGTTTTAGACAGGACTAGCGGGGGGAAGCTGTTCTTC
d_gene: TRBD2; abundance: NA; j_gene: TRBJ2-1; v_gene: TRBV19; CDR3aa: CASRGGTTDSEQFF; CDR3nt: TGTGCCAGTAGGGGGGGGACTACTGACAGTGAGCAGTTCTTC
d_gene: NA; abundance: NA; j_gene: TRBJ2-5; v_gene: TRBV5-6; CDR3aa: CAGSGTRGGRETQYF; CDR3nt: TGTGCCGGCAGCGGGACCAGGGGTGGAAGGGAGACCCAGTACTTC
d_gene: NA; abundance: NA; j_gene: TRBJ2-3; v_gene: TRBV7-2; CDR3aa: CASRSFTDTQYF; CDR3nt: TGTGCCAGCAGATCCTTCACAGATACGCAGTATTTT
d_gene: NA; abundance: NA; j_gene: TRBJ1-2; v_gene: TRBV5-1; CDR3aa: CASSLSPGEGSHGYTF; CDR3nt: TGCGCCAGCAGCTTGTCCCCCGGAGAGGGTAGCCATGGCTACACCTTC
d_gene: NA; abundance: few; j_gene: TRBJ1-1; v_gene: TRBV6-6; CDR3aa: CASSGGGGTEAFF; CDR3nt: TGTGCCAGCAGTGGCGGCGGGGGGACTGAAGCTTTCTTT
d_gene: NA; abundance: NA; j_gene: TRBJ1-5; v_gene: TRBV28; CDR3aa: CASSVPGDSNQPQHF; CDR3nt: TGTGCCAGCAGTGTACCGGGGGATAGCAATCAGCCCCAGCATTTT
d_gene: TRBD1; abundance: NA; j_gene: TRBJ1-4; v_gene: TRBV2; CDR3aa: CASRTGQYNEKLFF; CDR3nt: TGTGCCAGCAGGACGGGACAGTATAATGAAAAACTGTTTTTT
d_gene: TRBD1; abundance: NA; j_gene: TRBJ2-7; v_gene: TRBV6-1; CDR3aa: CASNGQGWYEQYF; CDR3nt: TGTGCCAGCAACGGACAGGGGTGGTACGAGCAGTACTTC